This TCR beta chain was recorded in a study of cytomegalovirus exposure and HLA in healthy donors. Notes on the study in general: A later look showed TCR association rates differing by HLA locus, highest for DRB1 and lowest for HLA-C.

On this clone itself: Its antigen is unidentified.

V was clipped by 3 bases and J by 5 bases; unmatched bases: 6. The CDR3 runs to 15 residues. CDR1 is MNHNY and CDR2 is SVGAGI in the germline V gene (reference sequence). The study ran its PCR with 60 Vbeta and 13 Jbeta primers. Here immunoSEQ multiplex PCR was the method, and the copy in TCRdb shows in-frame clones only, minus some. The sample lists over 20,000 clones, nearly 80% seen once, with approximately 4.5% in the top ten. The sequenced sample was PBMCs. This sequence originates from a male donor in good health and CMV-seronegative. The chain links TRBV6-6 to TRBJ2-1; 8 bases line up with TRBD2. CDR3 residues: CASSYGAGVNNEQFF. Written as DNA, the CDR3 is TGTGCCAGCAGTTATGGAGCGGGAGTTAACAATGAGCAGTTCTTC.